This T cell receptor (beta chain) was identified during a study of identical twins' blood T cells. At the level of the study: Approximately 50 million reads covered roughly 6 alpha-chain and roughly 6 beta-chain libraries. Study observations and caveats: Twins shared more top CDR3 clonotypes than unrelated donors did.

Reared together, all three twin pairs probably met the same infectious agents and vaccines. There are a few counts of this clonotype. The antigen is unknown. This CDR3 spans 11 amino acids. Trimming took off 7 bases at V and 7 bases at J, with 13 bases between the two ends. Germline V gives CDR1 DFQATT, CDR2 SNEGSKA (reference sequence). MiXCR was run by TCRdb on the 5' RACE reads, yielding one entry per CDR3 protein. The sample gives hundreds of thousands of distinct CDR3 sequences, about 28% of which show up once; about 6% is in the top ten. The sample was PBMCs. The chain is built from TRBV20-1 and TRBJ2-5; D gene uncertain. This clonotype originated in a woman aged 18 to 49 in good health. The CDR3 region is CSVKTWGTQYF. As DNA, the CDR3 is TGCAGTGTAAAAACGTGGGGGACCCAGTACTTC.